This T cell receptor (beta chain) was retrieved from a study of cytomegalovirus exposure and HLA in healthy donors. V lost 0 bases and J 2 bases, leaving 11 bases between the germline ends. Per the germline V gene, CDR1 is LGHNA and CDR2 is YSLEER. The CDR3 totals 15 residues. Amplification used 60 Vbeta primers and 13 Jbeta primers. TCRdb's table, derived via immunoSEQ multiplex PCR, lists solely in-frame clones and lacks some. This table holds roughly 100,000 clones, around 79% found once. The study's findings and limits: Sequencing likely produced, as an artifact, a cluster of highly shared sequence variants. The investigators catalogued about 170 TCR beta chains as cytomegalovirus-associated.

This clone was found a few times. What it binds is unknown. The material sequenced was PBMCs. The chain has TRBV4-3 and TRBJ2-7; D is ambiguous. The receptor comes from a middle-aged woman in good health and CMV-seronegative. The CDR3 sequence is CASSQEGSRPYEQYF. The CDR3 nucleotides read TGCGCCAGCAGCCAAGAAGGAAGCAGGCCCTACGAGCAGTACTTC.